This record looks at one T cell receptor (delta chain) sequence and its context. Its matching antigen is unknown. The protein recorded in TCRdb matches a much larger clone and deviates from this DNA's translation at residue 13, suggesting a read error; the protein here is obtained by translating the DNA. TCRdb fed the multiplex PCR reads to CATT. The sample records roughly 86,000 delta-chain clones, 1.4% to 1.5% being singletons. Vgamma9/Vdelta2+ and Vdelta2-negative gammadelta T cells were flow-sorted from PBMC for bulk sequencing. The junction had 27 bases not matched to a gene; V was cut back by 5 bases and J by 0 bases. Germline values: CDR1 TSWWSYY, CDR2 QGS. There are 23 residues in the CDR3. The sample comes from a study of γδ T cells in repeated Plasmodium falciparum infection. Whole-study context: Donors had four controlled P. falciparum NF54 infections over roughly 610 days. Sampling occurred at baseline, pre-infection for selected infections, and 21 days post-infection. Study outcomes and limitations: In Vdelta2-negative, largely Vdelta1+, gammadelta repertoires, repeated controlled infections appeared to drive clonal selection waves. The Malian cohort came from a small rural village of predominantly one ethnic group.

The sequencing input was gamma-delta T cells from blood. The rearrangement links TRDV1 to TRDJ1, with TRDD3 matching 10 bases. TCRdb does not report a J gene; here it was assigned by matching the DNA to germline references. This TCR was recovered from a pool of human donors (malaria-infected and uninfected, not separated). The CDR3 sequence: CALGRPSETWGIRLTSYTDKLIF. CDR3 DNA: TGTGCTCTTGGGAGGCCTTCGGAGACCTGGGGGATAAGGCTTACGTCCTACACCGATAAACTCATCTTT.